The 26 T cell receptor beta chains given below trace back to one sample, sequenced in a study of vaccination effects on CD4 cells after COVID-19 (dated by TCRdb to about 2022). These receptors' antigens are unknown. Libraries came from the immunoSEQ multiplex PCR assay. Sourced from immuneACCESS, this table was stored by TCRdb with only in-frame sequences that have V and J called. A share of the clones is absent; for the studies checked, an unresolved V gene accounts for under half, and the remainder has no known explanation. In this sample the table shows around 26,000 clones, around 78% of which occur a single time. In total, the top ten clones hold around 16% of the sample. In the ViraFEST assay, PBMC were stimulated with viral peptide pools, and antigen-specific CD4+ T cell clonotypes were then identified by expansion using TCR sequencing. After around 11 days of culture, CD4+ T cells were isolated with the EasySep CD4+ T cell isolation kit. Convalescent patients had PCR-confirmed SARS-CoV-2 infection between March and December 2020, before Alpha, Beta and Delta variants emerged in the United States.

The source material was CD4+ T cells from PBMCs cultured with HCoV-NL63 spike peptides, sampled before COVID-19 vaccination. In light of the paper, this sample's cell subset or site label describes: HCoV-NL63 spike overlapping peptide pool stimulation. Receptors were obtained from a human donor who had a prior SARS-CoV-2 infection.

V usage is TRBV15 and J usage is TRBJ1-4, with a possible D match to TRBD1 (6 bases). V lost 4 bases, J lost 0 bases, and 15 bases lay in between. The germline V gene has CDR1 LNHNV and CDR2 YYDKDF (reference sequence). This CDR3 comprises 17 residues. The CDR3 DNA sequence: TGTGCCACCAGCAACAGGGTTCGGCGGGCAACTAATGAAAAACTGTTTTTT. Protein product: CATSNRVRRATNEKLFF.

The genes are TRBV3-1 (or the pseudogene TRBV3-2) and TRBJ2-7; perhaps TRBD1 as D (5 bases). Trimming removed 4 bases from V and 6 bases from J, with 13 bases in between. The CDR3 extends over 13 amino acids. Germline CDR1 and CDR2: LGHDT and YNNKEL (reference sequence). The CDR3 region is CASSPVRVSEQYF. The CDR3 region has the DNA TGTGCCAGCAGCCCCGTCAGGGTAAGCGAGCAGTACTTC.

The rearrangement joins TRBV6-6 to TRBJ2-1; 8 nucleotides align to TRBD2. J gave up 6 bases and V 5 bases, and 12 bases lay outside the gene matches. This CDR3 has 16 amino acids. The germline CDR1 and CDR2 sequences are MNHNY and SVGAGI (reference sequence). CDR3 nucleotide sequence: TGTGCCAGCAGTACCGGTAAGCGGGAGCCCTTCAATGAGCAGTTCTTC. Amino acid sequence: CASSTGKREPFNEQFF.

In its sample, this clone was seen a few times. The chain has TRBV5-1 and TRBJ2-7; D call uncertain. The V gene lost 3 bases and the J gene lost 4 bases, with 14 bases spanning the gap. The CDR3 contains 14 residues. Germline CDR1 reads SGHRS; CDR2 reads YFSETQ. The CDR3 DNA is TGCGCCAGCAGCTCGACTCCTTCGGAGTACGAGCAGTACTTC. It translates to CASSSTPSEYEQYF.

The chain carries TRBV7-2 and TRBJ2-3; no clear D. Germline V gene sequence: CDR1 SGHTA, CDR2 FQGNSA. This CDR3 comprises 11 residues. V lost 4 bases to trimming and J lost 6 bases, with 5 bases between them. The chain's CDR3 is CASSYPDTQYF. The CDR3 DNA follows: TGTGCCAGCAGCTACCCCGATACGCAGTATTTT.

This chain joins TRBV5-1 and TRBJ2-7; TRBD1 might be the D (6 bases). Germline values: CDR1 SGHRS, CDR2 YFSETQ. This CDR3 is 14 amino acids long. V was shortened by 1 base and J by 3 bases, with 11 bases between the two germline ends. CDR3 residues: CASSLNGQNYEQYF. The CDR3 DNA reads TGCGCCAGCAGCTTGAACGGACAGAACTACGAGCAGTACTTC.

This rearrangement joins TRBV11-3 to TRBJ2-1, with 15 nucleotides matching TRBD2. The CDR3 runs to 16 residues. V lost 5 bases and J lost 10; bases outside the gene matches: 9. Germline CDR1 SGHNT, CDR2 YENEEA. In nucleotides, the CDR3 is TGTGCCAGCAGCCAGCGGACTAGCGGGAGGGGTATGGAGCAGTTCTTC. Amino acids: CASSQRTSGRGMEQFF.

This sequence joins TRBV29-1 and TRBJ1-4, with a possible D match to TRBD1 (5 bases). Per germline, CDR1 SQVTM and CDR2 ANQGSEA. V dropped 7 bases and J dropped 4 bases, with 13 bases sitting between them. This CDR3 is built from 13 residues. CDR3 protein: CSAAEGNNEKLFF. The CDR3 bases are TGCAGCGCCGCCGAGGGGAATAATGAAAAACTGTTTTTT.

V usage is TRBV5-1 and J usage is TRBJ2-2, with 7 nucleotides matching TRBD1. V shed 0 bases and J 3 bases; nucleotides not matched to a gene: 5. The CDR3 runs to 16 residues. Germline V CDR1 and CDR2: SGHRS, YFSETQ. In DNA, the CDR3 is TGCGCCAGCAGCTTGGTTAGGGGGCCGGACACCGGGGAGCTGTTTTTT. Protein: CASSLVRGPDTGELFF. Drawing the rest from reference TRBV5-1 and TRBJ2-2, the complete variable domain is KAGVTQTPRYLIKTRGQQVTLSCSPISGHRSVSWYQQTPGQGLQFLFEYFSETQRNKGNFPGRFSGRQFSNSRSEMNVSTLELGDSALYLCASSLVRGPDTGELFFGEGSRLTVL.

This sequence joins TRBV6-2 or TRBV6-3 and TRBJ2-7, with D possibly TRBD1 on 5 matching bases. CDR1 MNHEY and CDR2 SVGEGT come from the germline V gene. This CDR3 spans 13 amino acids. V dropped 3 bases and J dropped 3 bases, with 9 bases sitting between them. DNA of the CDR3: TGTGCCAGCAGTTATACAGGTCTCTACGAGCAGTACTTC. Translating it yields CASSYTGLYEQYF.

The chain recombines TRBV20-1 with TRBJ1-1; D may be TRBD1 (5 bases). Germline V gene data show CDR1 as DFQATT and CDR2 as SNEGSKA (reference sequence). V lost 1 base and J 11 bases, leaving 11 bases between the germline ends. The CDR3 contains 11 residues. The CDR3 region is CSARAEGLAFF. For the CDR3, the DNA is TGCAGTGCTAGAGCCGAGGGGTTGGCTTTCTTT.

The J gene is TRBJ2-7, the V gene TRBV5-8; D is ambiguous. CDR1 SGHTS and CDR2 YDEGEE come from the germline V gene. V dropped 0 bases and J dropped 0 bases, with 7 bases sitting between them. CDR3 length: 14 amino acids. For the CDR3, the DNA is TGTGCCAGCAGCTTGGCGGCACACTCCTACGAGCAGTACTTC. This translates into CASSLAAHSYEQYF.

This clone has a handful of counts. The chain couples TRBV27 to TRBJ1-1; the D is unclear. The CDR3 has 13 residues. Germline V gene lookup returns CDR1 MNHEY and CDR2 SMNVEV (reference sequence). The V end was cut by 7 bases, the J end by 2 bases, with 11 bases between. The CDR3 sequence is CASKLYFNTEAFF. The CDR3 DNA follows: TGTGCCAGCAAACTGTACTTCAACACTGAAGCTTTCTTT.

The chain has TRBV19 and TRBJ2-7; D gene ambiguous. CDR3 length: 13 amino acids. Trimming shortened V by 3 bases and J by 1 base, and 7 bases separated the two germline ends. Germline loops: CDR1 LNHDA, CDR2 SQIVND (reference sequence). This chain's CDR3 is CASSIRTSYEQYF. CDR3 DNA: TGTGCCAGTAGTATCCGAACTTCCTACGAGCAGTACTTC.

V usage is TRBV6-5 and J usage is TRBJ1-4, with D perhaps matching TRBD1 (6 bases). V shed 5 bases and J shed 6 bases, with 16 bases lying between them. This CDR3 region has 15 residues. Germline V lookup: CDR1 MNHEY, CDR2 SVGAGI. This CDR3 reads CASSPLAGTHEKLFF. In DNA form, the CDR3 reads TGTGCCAGCAGTCCCCTTGCAGGGACACATGAAAAACTGTTTTTT.

The chain employs TRBV28 and TRBJ2-7; D not certain. The CDR3 sequence is 12 residues long. The V gene lost 1 base and the J gene lost 2 bases, with 3 bases spanning the gap. Looked up from germline, CDR1 is MDHEN and CDR2 is SYDVKM. CDR3: CASSLFPYEQYF. The CDR3 DNA reads as TGTGCCAGCAGTTTATTTCCCTACGAGCAGTACTTC.

The chain joins TRBV5-6 to TRBJ1-2; D is uncertain. Germline loops: CDR1 SGHDT, CDR2 YYEEEE. The germline V and J ends were trimmed by 1 base and 2 bases, with 12 bases remaining between them. The CDR3 covers 15 residues. The CDR3 DNA sequence: TGTGCCAGCAGCTTGCTGGAGGCGGGGAACTATGGCTACACCTTC. Translating gives CASSLLEAGNYGYTF.

CDR3 protein: CASSLLAGGPGTQYF. CDR3 DNA sequence: TGTGCCAGCAGCCTACTAGCGGGGGGTCCGGGTACGCAGTATTTT. The V call is TRBV7-9, the J call TRBJ2-3, with 12 bases lining up with TRBD2. The junction had 8 bases not matched to a gene; V was cut back by 5 bases and J by 8 bases. There are 15 residues in the CDR3. Germline lookup yields CDR1 SEHNR and CDR2 FQNEAQ (reference sequence).

The chain recombines TRBV4-2 with TRBJ2-1; TRBD2 matches 12 bases. Trimming cost V 0 bases and J 3 bases; bases outside gene matches: 3. The CDR3 has 17 amino acids. Germline values: CDR1 LGHNA, CDR2 YNFKEQ. As DNA, the CDR3 is TGTGCCAGCAGCCAAGATTCTAGCGGGGGGGTCTACAATGAGCAGTTCTTC. Translating gives CASSQDSSGGVYNEQFF.

The J gene is TRBJ2-2, the V gene TRBV7-9; TRBD1 might be the D (5 bases). Trimming stripped 7 bases from V and 4 bases from J, with 19 bases between. The CDR3 extends over 16 amino acids. The V gene's germline CDR1 is SEHNR and CDR2 FQNEAQ (reference sequence). The CDR3 DNA reads TGTGCCAGCATAACAACAGGTTCGCGCGGCACCGGGGAGCTGTTTTTT. Its protein product is CASITTGSRGTGELFF.

The sample holds a few counts of this clone. The V call is TRBV12-3 or TRBV12-4, the J call TRBJ1-2; 7 bases are shared with TRBD1. The junction had 4 bases not matched to a gene; V was cut back by 5 bases and J by 4 bases. The CDR3 totals 13 residues. In DNA form, the CDR3 reads TGTGCCAGCAGTACAGGGGAACGCTATGGCTACACCTTC. It yields the protein CASSTGERYGYTF.

This chain joins TRBV7-2 and TRBJ2-7; D might be TRBD1 (6 bases). The CDR3 runs to 14 residues. The germline gives CDR1 SGHTA, CDR2 FQGNSA. V gave up 0 bases and J gave up 2 bases, with 8 bases separating them. CDR3 in amino acids: CASSLAPGAYEQYF. The CDR3 coding sequence is TGTGCCAGCAGCTTAGCTCCAGGGGCCTACGAGCAGTACTTC.

This clone was detected only a few times. The chain combines TRBV5-6 with TRBJ2-1; 7 nucleotides agree with TRBD2. Germline V gene sequence: CDR1 SGHDT, CDR2 YYEEEE. This CDR3 spans 16 amino acids. V lost 0 bases, J lost 2 bases, and 5 bases stayed unmatched. The CDR3 protein is CASSLAALAAYNEQFF. The CDR3 DNA sequence: TGTGCCAGCAGCTTGGCCGCGCTAGCGGCCTACAATGAGCAGTTCTTC.

The chain joins TRBV28 to TRBJ2-3, with D maybe TRBD1 (6 bases). V lost 3 bases and J 3 bases, leaving 7 bases between the germline ends. This CDR3 has 13 amino acids. Germline CDR1 MDHEN, CDR2 SYDVKM. The CDR3 region is CASSFGQTDTQYF. The CDR3 DNA reads TGTGCCAGCAGTTTCGGACAGACAGATACGCAGTATTTT.

This clone has just one count. The CDR3 region is CAIRALERYNEQFF. The DNA for the CDR3 is TGTGCCATCAGAGCACTAGAAAGATACAATGAGCAGTTCTTC. V gene TRBV10-3 combines with J gene TRBJ2-1; the D gene is possibly TRBD2 (5 bases). Germline V CDR1 and CDR2: ENHRY, SYGVKD. This CDR3 region has 14 residues. V shed 6 bases and J shed 4 bases, with 13 bases lying between them.

V gene TRBV5-8 combines with J gene TRBJ2-7; D assignment may be TRBD1 or TRBD2 (5 bases each). The length of the CDR3 is 18 residues. V lost 4 bases and J lost 0, with 23 bases in between. Germline assignment: CDR1 SGHTS and CDR2 YDEGEE. As DNA, the CDR3 is TGTGCCAGCAGCGGAGGACTTTTCGGGGACCTCTACTCCTACGAGCAGTACTTC. The encoded protein is CASSGGLFGDLYSYEQYF.